This T cell receptor (beta chain) was recovered during a study of cytomegalovirus exposure and HLA in healthy donors. Germline V gene lookup returns CDR1 LGHNA and CDR2 YSLEER. V was pared by 0 bases and J by 6 bases, with 11 bases between. CDR3 length: 15 residues. Primers for the PCR totalled 60 Vbeta and 13 Jbeta. Measured with immunoSEQ multiplex PCR; TCRdb has only the in-frame clones, and not every one. The sample yields 95,000 to 110,000 clones, around two thirds seen once. The specimen sequenced was PBMCs. The clonotype was recovered from a woman in her forties or fifties in good health and CMV-seronegative. The genes are TRBV4-3 and TRBJ1-4; D might be TRBD1 (5 bases). In DNA form, the CDR3 reads TGCGCCAGCAGCCAAGATTCTGAACAGGATGAAAAACTGTTTTTT. It encodes CASSQDSEQDEKLFF.